Listed here are 7 T cell receptor beta chains from one sample, sequenced in a study of cytomegalovirus exposure and HLA in healthy donors. PCR was performed using 60 Vbeta and 13 Jbeta primers. Profiled with immunoSEQ multiplex PCR; TCRdb holds only in-frame clones, not every one. Of about 140,000 clones in the sample, about 80% are singletons; the top ten hold 1% to 1.5%. Sequenced sample: PBMCs. The receptors come from a male donor in good health and CMV-seropositive.

CDR3 sequence reads: CASSYRGLSYNEQFF. The CDR3 nucleotides are TGTGCCAGCAGTTACCGGGGATTGTCCTACAATGAGCAGTTCTTC. The rearrangement joins TRBV6-5 to TRBJ2-1; maybe TRBD2 (5 bases). The CDR3 has 15 residues. Trimming left V 2 bases short and J 1 base short, with 9 bases between. Looked up from germline, CDR1 is MNHEY and CDR2 is SVGAGI.

The V and J genes are TRBV6-5 and TRBJ1-1; unclear D gene. Germline V CDR1 and CDR2: MNHEY, SVGAGI. CDR3 length: 12 amino acids. The V gene lost 4 bases and the J gene lost 11 bases, with 14 bases spanning the gap. The CDR3 spells CASSSALGPAFF. The CDR3, as DNA: TGTGCCAGCAGTTCGGCCCTTGGGCCGGCTTTCTTT.

This CDR3 is CASSLGGGLAKHNEQFF. The CDR3 DNA is TGTGCCAGCAGCTTAGGGGGGGGCTTAGCGAAGCACAATGAGCAGTTCTTC. This rearrangement joins TRBV11-3 to TRBJ2-1; weak D call: TRBD2 (7 bases). The CDR3 runs to 17 residues. The V end was cut by 1 base, the J end by 5 bases, with 18 bases between. Germline V lookup: CDR1 SGHNT, CDR2 YENEEA.

The chain combines TRBV7-9 with TRBJ2-7; 9 bases line up with TRBD1. The junction had 11 bases not matched to a gene; V was cut back by 7 bases and J by 4 bases. This CDR3 comprises 15 residues. Germline V gene data show CDR1 as SEHNR and CDR2 as FQNEAQ (reference sequence). CDR3 sequence: CASTDSRDRVYEQYF. DNA of the CDR3: TGTGCCAGCACCGACTCCCGGGACAGGGTTTACGAGCAGTACTTC.

The rearrangement uses TRBV11-2 and TRBJ2-1, with a weak D call TRBD2 (6 bases). From germline, CDR1 is SGHAT and CDR2 FQNNGV. Trimming cost V 5 bases and J 0 bases, with 20 bases left between them. This CDR3 has 18 residues. In DNA form, the CDR3 reads TGTGCCAGCAGCACCCCTCTCACGGCGGGAAGCTCCTACAATGAGCAGTTCTTC. Protein sequence: CASSTPLTAGSSYNEQFF.

To note about this clone: The sample carries other DNA sequences with the same CDR3. The rearrangement uses TRBV14 and TRBJ1-1; 8 bases map to TRBD1. Germline values: CDR1 SGHDN, CDR2 FVKESK. V was pared by 6 bases and J by 6 bases, with 6 bases of the junction left unmatched. The CDR3 spans 13 residues. The DNA of the CDR3 is TGTGCCAGCAGGTCAGGGGGCGACGCTGAAGCTTTCTTT. As protein: CASRSGGDAEAFF.

J is TRBJ2-1 and V is TRBV6-5; the match to TRBD2 covers 11 bases. J lost 4 bases, V lost 5 bases, and 4 bases had no gene match. There are 15 residues in the CDR3. CDR1 is MNHEY and CDR2 is SVGAGI in the germline V gene. In nucleotides, the CDR3 is TGTGCCAGCAGTCCCGGGACTAGCGGATACAATGAGCAGTTCTTC. It is translated as CASSPGTSGYNEQFF.